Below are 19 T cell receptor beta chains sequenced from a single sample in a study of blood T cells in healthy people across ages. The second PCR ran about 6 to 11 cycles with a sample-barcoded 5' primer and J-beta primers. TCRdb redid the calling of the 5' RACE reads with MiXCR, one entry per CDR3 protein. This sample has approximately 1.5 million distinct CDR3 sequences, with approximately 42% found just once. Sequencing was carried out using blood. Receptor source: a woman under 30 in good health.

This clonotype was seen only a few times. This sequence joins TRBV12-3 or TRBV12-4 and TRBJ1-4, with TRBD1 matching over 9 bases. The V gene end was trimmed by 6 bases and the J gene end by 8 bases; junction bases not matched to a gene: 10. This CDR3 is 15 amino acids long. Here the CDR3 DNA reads TGTGCCAGCAGAAATGCCGGGACAGGGTTCGAAAAACTGTTTTTT. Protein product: CASRNAGTGFEKLFF.

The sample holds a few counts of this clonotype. In nucleotides, the CDR3 is TGTGCCAGCAGCTTAAGGCTAAACTACGAGCAGTACTTC. Its protein product is CASSLRLNYEQYF. The chain joins TRBV5-6 to TRBJ2-7; D is ambiguous. This CDR3 comprises 13 residues. V was cut by 2 bases and J by 3 bases, with 9 bases left in between. Germline V gives CDR1 SGHDT, CDR2 YYEEEE.

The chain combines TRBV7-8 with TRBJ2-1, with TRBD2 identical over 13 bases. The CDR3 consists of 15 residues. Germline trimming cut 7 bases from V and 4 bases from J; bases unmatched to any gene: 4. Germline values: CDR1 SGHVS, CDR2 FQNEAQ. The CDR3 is CASTETSGGYNEQFF. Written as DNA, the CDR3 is TGTGCCAGCACCGAGACTAGCGGGGGGTACAATGAGCAGTTCTTC.

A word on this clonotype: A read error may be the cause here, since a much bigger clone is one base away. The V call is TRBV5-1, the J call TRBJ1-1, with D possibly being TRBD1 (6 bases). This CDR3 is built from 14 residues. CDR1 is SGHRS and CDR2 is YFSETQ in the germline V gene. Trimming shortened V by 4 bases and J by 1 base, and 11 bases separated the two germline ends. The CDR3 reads CASSAAGENTEAFF. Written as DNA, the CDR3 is TGCGCCAGCAGCGCGGCAGGGGAGAACACTGAAGCTTTCTTT.

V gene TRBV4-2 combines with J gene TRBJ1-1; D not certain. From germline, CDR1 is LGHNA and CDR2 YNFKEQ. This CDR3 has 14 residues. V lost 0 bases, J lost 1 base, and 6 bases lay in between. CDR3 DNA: TGTGCCAGCAGCCAAGATATCGGGAACACTGAAGCTTTCTTT. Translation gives CASSQDIGNTEAFF.

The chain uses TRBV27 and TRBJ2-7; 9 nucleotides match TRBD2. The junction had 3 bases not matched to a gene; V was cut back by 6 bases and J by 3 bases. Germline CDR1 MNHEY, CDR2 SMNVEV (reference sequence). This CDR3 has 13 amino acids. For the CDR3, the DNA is TGTGCCAGCAGGTATAGCGGGAGCTACGAGCAGTACTTC. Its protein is CASRYSGSYEQYF.

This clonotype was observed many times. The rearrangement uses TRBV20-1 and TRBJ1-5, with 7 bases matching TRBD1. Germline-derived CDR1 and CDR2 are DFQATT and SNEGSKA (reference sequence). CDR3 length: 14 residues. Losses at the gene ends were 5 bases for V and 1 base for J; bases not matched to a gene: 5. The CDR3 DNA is TGCAGTGCTGGGGCAGGGGGGAGCAATCAGCCCCAGCATTTT. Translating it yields CSAGAGGSNQPQHF.

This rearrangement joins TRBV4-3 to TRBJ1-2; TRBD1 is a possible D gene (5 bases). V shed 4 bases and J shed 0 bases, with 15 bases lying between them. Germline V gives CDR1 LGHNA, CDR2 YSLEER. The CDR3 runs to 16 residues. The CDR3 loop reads CASSPHPKGSNYGYTF. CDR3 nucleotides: TGCGCCAGCAGCCCACATCCGAAGGGGTCTAACTATGGCTACACCTTC.

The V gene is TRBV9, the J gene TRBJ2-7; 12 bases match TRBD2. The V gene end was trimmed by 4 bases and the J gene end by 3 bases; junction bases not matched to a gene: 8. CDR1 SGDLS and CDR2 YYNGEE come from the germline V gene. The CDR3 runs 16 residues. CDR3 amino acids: CASSPRLAGDIYEQYF. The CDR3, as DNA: TGTGCCAGCAGCCCACGACTAGCGGGAGATATCTACGAGCAGTACTTC.

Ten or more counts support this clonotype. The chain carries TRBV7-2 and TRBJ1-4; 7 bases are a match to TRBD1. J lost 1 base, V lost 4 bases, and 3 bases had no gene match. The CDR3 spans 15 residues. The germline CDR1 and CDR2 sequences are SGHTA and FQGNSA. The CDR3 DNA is TGTGCCAGCAGCTCCAACAGGGGAACTAATGAAAAACTGTTTTTT. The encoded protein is CASSSNRGTNEKLFF.

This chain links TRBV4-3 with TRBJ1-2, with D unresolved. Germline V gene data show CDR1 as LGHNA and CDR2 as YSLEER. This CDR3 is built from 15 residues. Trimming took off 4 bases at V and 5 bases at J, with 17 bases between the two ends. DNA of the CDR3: TGCGCCAGCAGCCTTGCCGGAGGCATCGGGTATGGCTACACCTTC. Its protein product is CASSLAGGIGYGYTF.

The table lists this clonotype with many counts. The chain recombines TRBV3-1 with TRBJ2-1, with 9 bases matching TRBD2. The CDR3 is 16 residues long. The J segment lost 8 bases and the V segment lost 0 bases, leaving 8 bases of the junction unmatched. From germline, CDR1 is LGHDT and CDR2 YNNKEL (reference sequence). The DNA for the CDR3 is TGTGCCAGCAGCCAAGAACTAGCGGGTCATCAGTATGAGCAGTTCTTC. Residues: CASSQELAGHQYEQFF.

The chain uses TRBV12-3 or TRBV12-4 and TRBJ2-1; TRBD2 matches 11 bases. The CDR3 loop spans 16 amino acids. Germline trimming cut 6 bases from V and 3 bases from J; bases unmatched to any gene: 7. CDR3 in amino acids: CASRPPGLADYNEQFF. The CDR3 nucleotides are TGTGCCAGCAGGCCCCCGGGACTAGCGGACTACAATGAGCAGTTCTTC.

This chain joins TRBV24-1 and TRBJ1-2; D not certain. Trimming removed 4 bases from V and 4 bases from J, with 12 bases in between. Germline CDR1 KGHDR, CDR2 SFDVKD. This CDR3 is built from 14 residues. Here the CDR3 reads CATSDPGRSYGYTF. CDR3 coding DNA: TGTGCCACCAGTGACCCAGGCAGGAGCTATGGCTACACCTTC.

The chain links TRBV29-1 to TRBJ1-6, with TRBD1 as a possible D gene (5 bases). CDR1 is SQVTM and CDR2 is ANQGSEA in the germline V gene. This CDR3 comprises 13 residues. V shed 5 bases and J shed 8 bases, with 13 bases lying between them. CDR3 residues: CSVQGLGDSPLHF. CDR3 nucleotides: TGCAGCGTTCAGGGCCTCGGGGATTCACCCCTCCACTTT. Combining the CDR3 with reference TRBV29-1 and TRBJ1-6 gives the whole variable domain SAVISQKPSRDICQRGTSLTIQCQVDSQVTMMFWYRQQPGQSLTLIATANQGSEATYESGFVIDKFPISRPNLTFSTLTVSNMSPEDSSIYLCSVQGLGDSPLHFGNGTRLTVT.

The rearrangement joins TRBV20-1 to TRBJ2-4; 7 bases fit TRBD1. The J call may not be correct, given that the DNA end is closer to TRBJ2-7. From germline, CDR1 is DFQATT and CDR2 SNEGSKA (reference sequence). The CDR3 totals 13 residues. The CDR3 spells CSARDRTGYEQYF. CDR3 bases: TGCAGTGCTAGAGATCGGACAGGATACGAGCAGTACTTC.

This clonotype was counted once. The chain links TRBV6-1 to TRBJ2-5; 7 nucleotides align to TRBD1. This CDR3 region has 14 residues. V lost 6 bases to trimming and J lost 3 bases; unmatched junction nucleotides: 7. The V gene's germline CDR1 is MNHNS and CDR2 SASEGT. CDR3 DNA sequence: TGTGCCAGCAGACACGGGACAGCGGAAGAGACCCAGTACTTC. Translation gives CASRHGTAEETQYF.

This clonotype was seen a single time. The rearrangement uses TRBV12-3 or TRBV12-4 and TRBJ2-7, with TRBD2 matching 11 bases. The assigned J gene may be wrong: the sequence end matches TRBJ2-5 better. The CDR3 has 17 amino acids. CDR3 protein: CASSFTSGSPSGETQYF. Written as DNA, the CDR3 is TGTGCCAGCAGTTTCACTAGCGGGAGTCCCTCGGGAGAGACCCAGTACTTC.

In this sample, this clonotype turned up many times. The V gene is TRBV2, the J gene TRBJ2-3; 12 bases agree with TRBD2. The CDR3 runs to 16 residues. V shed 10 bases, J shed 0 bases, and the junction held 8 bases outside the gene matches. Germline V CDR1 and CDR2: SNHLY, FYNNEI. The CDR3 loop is CATLPGLAGSTDTQYF. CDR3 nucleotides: TGTGCCACCCTGCCCGGACTAGCGGGGAGCACAGATACGCAGTATTTT.